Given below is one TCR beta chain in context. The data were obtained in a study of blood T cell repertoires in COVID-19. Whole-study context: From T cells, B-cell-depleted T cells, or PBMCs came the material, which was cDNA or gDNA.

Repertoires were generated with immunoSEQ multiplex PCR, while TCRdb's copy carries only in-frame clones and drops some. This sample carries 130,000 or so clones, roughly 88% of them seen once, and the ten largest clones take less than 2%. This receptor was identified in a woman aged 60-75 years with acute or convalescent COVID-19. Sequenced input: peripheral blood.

This CDR3 is CSARFSTEAFF. The DNA for the CDR3 is TGCAGTGCCAGGTTTAGTACTGAAGCTTTCTTT. This rearrangement joins TRBV20-1 to TRBJ1-1; D is undetermined. This CDR3 spans 11 amino acids. Trimming stripped 6 bases from V and 5 bases from J, with 10 bases between. Germline V lookup: CDR1 DFQATT, CDR2 SNEGSKA (reference sequence).